These 2 T cell receptor beta chains were sequenced from one sample in a study of PD-1 blockade in classical Hodgkin lymphoma. Each and every patient relapsed after autologous stem cell transplantation, and patients got differing brentuximab vedotin exposure. Clones were read by immunoSEQ multiplex PCR, and TCRdb kept only the in-frame ones, dropping some. The profile shows approximately 13,000 clones, about 80% of them singletons. Here the sequenced sample was peripheral blood mononuclear cells (PBMCs), taken at baseline. These receptors all come from a human donor with classical Hodgkin lymphoma.

The gene calls are TRBV28 and TRBJ1-2; TRBD1 matches at 8 bases. V lost 11 bases and J lost 1; bases outside the gene matches: 0. CDR3 size: 11 residues. In germline, CDR1 is MDHEN, CDR2 SYDVKM. The CDR3 is CAGQGNYGYTF. For the CDR3, the DNA is TGTGCCGGACAGGGTAACTATGGCTACACCTTC.

V is TRBV5-1 and J is TRBJ2-3; the D gene is possibly TRBD1 (6 bases). V was clipped by 7 bases and J by 3 bases, with 9 bases between them. This CDR3 contains 12 residues. Germline CDR1 and CDR2: SGHRS and YFSETQ. Here the CDR3 reads CASARGTDTQYF. CDR3 DNA sequence: TGCGCCAGCGCCAGGGGTACAGATACGCAGTATTTT.